In its sample, the clone carrying this TCR beta chain was seen a few times. The CDR3 contains 14 residues. Germline V gene data show CDR1 as SEHNR and CDR2 as FQNEAQ (reference sequence). V was cut by 5 bases and J by 0 bases, with 11 bases left in between. In the original analysis: Scientists estimated how many nucleated cells there were by amplifying reference gene primers. Using immunoSEQ multiplex PCR, the repertoire was profiled, and TCRdb retains in-frame clones only, with some absent. Clonal size and the V and J genes are those of that table, whereas D and trimming came from the DNA. The sample shows under 450,000 clones, around nine tenths of them seen only once. These data come from a study of blood T cell repertoires in COVID-19. In Seattle, patients joined the study during active infection and were tracked longitudinally.

The sample comprised peripheral blood. The clonotype comes from a woman in her thirties or forties with COVID-19, enrolled during active disease. This sequence joins TRBV7-9 and TRBJ2-7; D is uncertain. The CDR3 sequence is CASSPSRPSYEQYF. The CDR3 bases are TGTGCCAGCAGCCCCTCGCGGCCCTCCTACGAGCAGTACTTC. Combining the CDR3 with reference TRBV7-9 and TRBJ2-7 gives the whole variable domain DTGVSQNPRHKITKRGQNVTFRCDPISEHNRLYWYRQTLGQGPEFLTYFQNEAQLEKSRLLSDRFSAERPKGSFSTLEIQRTEQGDSAMYLCASSPSRPSYEQYFGPGTRLTVT.